These 8 T cell receptor beta chains were sequenced from one sample in a study of cytomegalovirus exposure and HLA in healthy donors. Researchers ran the PCR with 60 Vbeta and 13 Jbeta primers. Only in-frame clones appear in the TCRdb table, and some are missing; sequencing was by immunoSEQ multiplex PCR. Of roughly 160,000 clones listed, approximately 85% are singletons. Sequencing was done on a sample of PBMCs. These receptors all stem from a man aged 18-30 years in good health and CMV-seropositive.

The rearrangement uses TRBV19 and TRBJ2-2; D is perhaps TRBD1 (5 bases). V lost 8 bases to trimming and J lost 1 base, with 11 bases between them. Germline V gene data show CDR1 as LNHDA and CDR2 as SQIVND (reference sequence). This CDR3 region has 14 residues. The CDR3 is CASENQGNTGELFF. In DNA form, the CDR3 reads TGTGCCAGTGAAAATCAGGGGAACACCGGGGAGCTGTTTTTT. Drawing the rest from reference TRBV19 and TRBJ2-2, the complete variable domain is DGGITQSPKYLFRKEGQNVTLSCEQNLNHDAMYWYRQDPGQGLRLIYYSQIVNDFQKGDIAEGYSVSREKKESFPLTVTSAQKNPTAFYLCASENQGNTGELFFGEGSRLTVL.

The genes are TRBV4-1 and TRBJ2-1; 7 nucleotides match TRBD2. This CDR3 region has 15 residues. The V segment lost 1 base and the J segment 3 bases; nucleotides outside the gene matches: 3. The germline V gene has CDR1 MGHRA and CDR2 YSYEKL. In DNA, the CDR3 is TGCGCCAGCAGCCAAGGGGCTAGCGGCTACAATGAGCAGTTCTTC. As protein: CASSQGASGYNEQFF.

The chain combines TRBV7-2 with TRBJ2-5, with D perhaps TRBD1 (6 bases). This CDR3 spans 14 amino acids. The germline V gene encodes CDR1 SGHTA and CDR2 FQGNSA. The ends were cut back, 5 bases at V and 5 bases at J, with 15 bases in the middle. The CDR3, as DNA: TGTGCCAGCAGCCCTAGACAGGTGGGGGAGACCCAGTACTTC. Translated, it gives CASSPRQVGETQYF.

As to this clone: Other DNA sequences in this specimen translate into the identical CDR3. The gene calls are TRBV5-4 and TRBJ2-1, with a tentative D call TRBD1 (5 bases). The V and J ends lost 0 bases and 10 bases respectively, with 5 bases between them. The CDR3 is 11 residues long. Germline V gene sequence: CDR1 SGHNT, CDR2 YYREEE (reference sequence). The CDR3 protein is CASSLGTEQFF. Written as DNA, the CDR3 is TGTGCCAGCAGCTTGGGGACAGAGCAGTTCTTC.

Only one count was recorded for this clone. The chain uses TRBV30 and TRBJ2-3; TRBD2 matches at 7 bases. Germline assignment: CDR1 GTSNPN and CDR2 SVGIG (reference sequence). Trimming took 3 bases from V and 2 from J; bases not matched to a gene: 14. CDR3 length equals 17 residues. CDR3 sequence: CAWSVGGGAGVTDTQYF. The CDR3, as DNA: TGTGCCTGGAGCGTCGGGGGTGGGGCGGGGGTCACAGATACGCAGTATTTT.

The V call is TRBV6-6, the J call TRBJ2-5; D may be TRBD1 (5 bases). Germline CDR1 MNHNY, CDR2 SVGAGI (reference sequence). The V gene lost 2 bases and the J gene lost 2 bases, with 15 bases spanning the gap. The CDR3 is made up of 16 amino acids. The CDR3 sequence: CASSYPTALGQETQYF. CDR3 DNA: TGTGCCAGCAGTTACCCGACAGCCTTGGGACAAGAGACCCAGTACTTC.

The V and J genes are TRBV5-6 and TRBJ2-3, with 15 bases fitting TRBD2. This CDR3 spans 17 amino acids. Germline assignment: CDR1 SGHDT and CDR2 YYEEEE. The V gene end was trimmed by 5 bases and the J gene end by 5 bases; junction bases not matched to a gene: 9. CDR3 coding DNA: TGTGCCAGCAGGCTACCGGGACTAGCGGGGGGCGGAGATACGCAGTATTTT. This encodes CASRLPGLAGGGDTQYF.

The chain uses TRBV9 and TRBJ2-7; 11 bases are shared with TRBD1. Germline V gene data show CDR1 as SGDLS and CDR2 as YYNGEE. V shed 4 bases, J shed 5 bases, and the junction held 8 bases outside the gene matches. CDR3 size: 15 residues. CDR3 amino acids: CASSLAGTGGHEQYF. Here the CDR3 DNA reads TGTGCCAGCAGCCTAGCCGGGACAGGGGGGCACGAGCAGTACTTC.